These T cell receptor beta chains were read from a single sample in a study of blood T cells in healthy people across ages. A single record per CDR3 protein comes from TCRdb applying MiXCR to the 5' RACE reads. Of about 800,000 distinct CDR3 sequences listed, 55% to 75% are singletons. The specimen was blood. These TCRs come from a man in his thirties or forties in good health. Both conserved end residues are part of each CDR3. The D gene is left open where the match is weak. The listing skips clone size in some rows; elsewhere it reads once, few, many or a size class.

D	size	V	J	length	CDR3	DNA
.	.	TRBV27	TRBJ2-7	13	CASSFAESYEQYF	TGTGCCAGCAGTTTTGCAGAGTCCTACGAGCAGTACTTC
TRBD2	.	TRBV4-2	TRBJ2-7	16	CASSLSGTSGPYEQYF	TGTGCCAGCAGCCTATCCGGGACTAGCGGACCCTACGAGCAGTACTTC
TRBD1	.	TRBV12-3/TRBV12-4	TRBJ2-7	14	CASSFGTGGREQYF	TGTGCCAGCAGTTTCGGGACAGGGGGCCGGGAGCAGTACTTC
.	many	TRBV12-3/TRBV12-4	TRBJ2-1	13	CASSPSGGREQFF	TGTGCCAGCAGCCCATCTGGGGGACGCGAGCAGTTCTTC
.	.	TRBV5-1	TRBJ2-7	14	CASSLAGRTEGQYF	TGCGCCAGCAGCTTGGCCGGACGGACAGAGGGGCAGTACTTC
TRBD1	few	TRBV15	TRBJ2-5	15	CATSRVRDRVETQYF	TGTGCCACCAGCAGAGTACGGGACAGGGTTGAGACCCAGTACTTC
.	.	TRBV7-2	TRBJ1-2	15	CASSPTTGPTYGYTF	TGTGCCAGCAGCCCTACGACAGGACCCACCTATGGCTACACCTTC
.	.	TRBV27	TRBJ1-5	13	CASSLSGSGPQHF	TGTGCCAGCAGTTTAAGCGGTTCGGGGCCCCAGCATTTT
.	.	TRBV6-6	TRBJ2-1	14	CASSQGQVSDEQFF	TGTGCCAGCAGTCAGGGCCAAGTCTCAGATGAGCAGTTCTTC
.	.	TRBV20-1	TRBJ2-5	13	CSARDNAIETQYF	TGCAGTGCTAGAGATAATGCTATAGAGACCCAGTACTTC
TRBD1	.	TRBV6-2/TRBV6-3	TRBJ1-2	14	CASSLTATGYGYTF	TGTGCCAGCAGTTTAACGGCGACAGGGTATGGCTACACCTTC
.	.	TRBV28	TRBJ2-3	14	CASSQAPTPDTQYF	TGTGCCAGCAGTCAGGCTCCTACCCCAGATACGCAGTATTTT
.	.	TRBV12-3/TRBV12-4	TRBJ1-1	16	CASSFESGPEGGEAFF	TGTGCCAGCAGTTTTGAGTCGGGGCCGGAGGGTGGTGAAGCTTTCTTT